Below, 22 T cell receptor beta chains from the same sample are listed, as sequenced in a study of molecular identifiers for immune sequencing clone quantification. Each CDR3 protein gets one entry after TCRdb re-called the PCR reads with MiXCR. The sample carries 490,000 or so distinct CDR3 sequences, around 23% recorded once. Source material: naive CD8+ T cells from blood, with Jurkat cell RNA spiked in. Subset in this sample: FACS-sorted CD8+CD4-CCR7+CD45RA+ naive T cells. These receptor sequences come from a human donor in good health. Some libraries in this study had Jurkat cell RNA spiked in.

V is TRBV7-6 and J is TRBJ1-6, with D uncertain. With 1 base removed from V and 3 bases from J, the gap between germline ends came to 7 bases. Germline V gene lookup returns CDR1 SGHVS and CDR2 FNYEAQ. This CDR3 contains 15 residues. CDR3 loop: CASSLGLNYNSPLHF. CDR3 DNA: TGTGCCAGCAGCTTAGGACTGAACTATAATTCACCCCTCCACTTT.

This rearrangement joins TRBV12-3 or TRBV12-4 to TRBJ1-2, with D possibly matching TRBD1 (5 bases). The CDR3 runs to 12 residues. V dropped 7 bases and J dropped 4 bases, with 10 bases sitting between them. The CDR3 DNA is TGTGCCAGCACCTCAGGGTTCTATGGCTACACCTTC. This translates into CASTSGFYGYTF.

This clonotype was recorded at least ten times. The CDR3 region is CASSYGTGAEAFF. The DNA of the CDR3 is TGTGCCAGCAGTTACGGTACAGGGGCTGAAGCTTTCTTT. This chain joins TRBV6-2 or TRBV6-3 and TRBJ1-1, with TRBD1 matching 7 bases. The V gene's germline CDR1 is MNHEY and CDR2 SVGEGT. The V segment lost 2 bases and the J segment 6 bases; nucleotides outside the gene matches: 3. CDR3 length equals 13 residues.

The rearrangement links TRBV13 to TRBJ1-1, with TRBD1 as a possible D gene (5 bases). The V gene's germline CDR1 is PRHDT and CDR2 FYEKMQ (reference sequence). This CDR3 is 13 amino acids long. V was pared by 2 bases and J by 11 bases, with 15 bases between. CDR3 amino acids: CASSLNRCGRAFF. CDR3 coding DNA: TGTGCCAGCAGCTTAAACAGGTGCGGTAGGGCTTTCTTT.

This clonotype was seen at least ten times. The rearrangement links TRBV25-1 to TRBJ2-7, with D maybe TRBD2 (6 bases). The CDR3 is made up of 11 amino acids. Germline V gene sequence: CDR1 MGHDK, CDR2 SYGVNS. The germline V and J ends were trimmed by 8 bases and 5 bases, with 10 bases remaining between them. CDR3 DNA: TGTGCCAGCGCGTGGGGGGACGAGCAGTACTTC. Its protein product is CASAWGDEQYF.

This rearrangement joins TRBV7-8 to TRBJ2-7, with D possibly TRBD1 on 6 matching bases. Trimming pared 5 bases from V and 1 base from J, leaving 15 bases between. CDR1 and CDR2 (germline): SGHVS, FQNEAQ. CDR3 size: 15 residues. In nucleotides, the CDR3 is TGTGCCAGCAGCCTCAACAGGGTGACTTCCTACGAGCAGTACTTC. Translated: CASSLNRVTSYEQYF.

Of note for this clonotype: This may be a read error, as it is one base from a much larger clone. The chain has TRBV7-9 and TRBJ2-1, with TRBD1 as a possible D gene (5 bases). Per germline, CDR1 SEHNR and CDR2 FQNEAQ (reference sequence). This CDR3 is 14 amino acids long. The CDR3 nucleotides read TGTGCCAGCAGCTTCCAAATCCAGGGTCCTGAGCAGTCCTTC. It specifies CASSFQIQGPEQSF.

Ten or more counts support this clonotype. CDR3 DNA sequence: TGTGCCAGCAGTTACTCGCACGAGCAGTACTTC. This codes for CASSYSHEQYF. The chain combines TRBV6-2 or TRBV6-3 with TRBJ2-7, with unresolved D. The CDR3 runs to 11 residues. V was shortened by 0 bases and J by 5 bases, with 2 bases between the two germline ends. Germline V gene sequence: CDR1 MNHEY, CDR2 SVGEGT.

The V gene is TRBV19, the J gene TRBJ2-1; D tentatively reads TRBD1 or TRBD2 (5 bases each). Germline lookup yields CDR1 LNHDA and CDR2 SQIVND (reference sequence). Trimming removed 5 bases at V and 10 bases at J, with 12 bases between. The CDR3 covers 12 residues. Here the CDR3 reads CASSQGREEQFF. The CDR3 DNA sequence: TGTGCCAGTAGTCAGGGAAGGGAGGAGCAGTTCTTC.

Regarding this clonotype: This sequence may be a read error, since a much larger clone differs from it by one base. The chain recombines TRBV12-3 or TRBV12-4 with TRBJ1-2, with no clear D. The length of the CDR3 is 16 residues. The V and J ends lost 5 bases and 2 bases respectively, with 18 bases between them. The chain's CDR3 is CASSTFRRGDNYGYTF. In nucleotides, the CDR3 is TGTGCCAGCAGTACCTTCCGACGAGGTGACAACTATGGCTACACCTTC.

The chain joins TRBV2 to TRBJ2-5; possibly TRBD2 for D (5 bases). V gave up 3 bases and J gave up 10 bases, with 18 bases separating them. CDR3 size: 14 residues. Germline lookup yields CDR1 SNHLY and CDR2 FYNNEI. This chain's CDR3 is CASSEWTEIEGQYF. As DNA, the CDR3 is TGTGCCAGCAGTGAGTGGACTGAAATCGAGGGCCAGTACTTC.

The table lists this clonotype with a few counts. The CDR3 here is CASSENHSGDRSSEQYF. CDR3 DNA: TGTGCCAGCAGCGAGAATCATAGCGGGGACCGCTCATCCGAGCAGTACTTC. The V gene is TRBV7-9, the J gene TRBJ2-7; 8 positions match TRBD2. V lost 5 bases and J lost 6; bases outside the gene matches: 18. Germline CDR1 and CDR2: SEHNR and FQNEAQ (reference sequence). The CDR3 loop spans 17 amino acids.

This clonotype appeared many times. V and J are TRBV15 and TRBJ2-3; possibly TRBD1 for D (6 bases). The CDR3 covers 15 residues. Germline CDR1 and CDR2: LNHNV and YYDKDF (reference sequence). Deletions cut 1 base from V and 3 bases from J, with 11 bases between. In DNA form, the CDR3 reads TGTGCCACCAGCAGAGGTACAGGGAGTACAGATACGCAGTATTTT. The encoded protein is CATSRGTGSTDTQYF.

Only a few counts were recorded for this clonotype. The genes are TRBV11-2 and TRBJ2-1, with 10 bases aligning to TRBD2. CDR3 length: 14 residues. In germline, CDR1 is SGHAT, CDR2 FQNNGV. The junction had 12 bases not matched to a gene; V was cut back by 3 bases and J by 16 bases. CDR3: CASSLGVAGGQDFF. CDR3 nucleotide sequence: TGTGCCAGCAGCTTGGGGGTAGCGGGGGGCCAGGATTTCTTC.

The CDR3 spells CASSLLETGVNTEAFF. The CDR3 bases are TGTGCCAGCAGCTTATTGGAGACAGGGGTGAACACTGAAGCTTTCTTT. V usage is TRBV7-9 and J usage is TRBJ1-1; 8 bases are shared with TRBD1. The CDR3 extends over 16 amino acids. Germline V gene sequence: CDR1 SEHNR, CDR2 FQNEAQ (reference sequence). V shed 2 bases, J shed 0 bases, and the junction held 5 bases outside the gene matches.

The chain's CDR3 is CASNLGTDTQYF. CDR3 nucleotides: TGTGCCAGCAACCTGGGCACAGATACGCAGTATTTT. The chain carries TRBV11-2 and TRBJ2-3; D is ambiguous. Looked up from germline, CDR1 is SGHAT and CDR2 is FQNNGV. The CDR3 spans 12 residues. V gave up 7 bases and J gave up 1 base, with 6 bases separating them.

This clonotype was observed a few times. V gene TRBV4-1 combines with J gene TRBJ2-7, with TRBD2 identical over 11 bases. Germline-derived CDR1 and CDR2 are MGHRA and YSYEKL. Unmatched junction bases numbered 4, after V lost 0 bases and J lost 3 bases. The CDR3 spans 16 residues. The CDR3 region is CASSQEWLAGGYEQYF. DNA of the CDR3: TGCGCCAGCAGCCAAGAGTGGCTAGCGGGGGGCTACGAGCAGTACTTC.

This clonotype was observed at least ten times. This chain uses TRBV6-2 or TRBV6-3 with TRBJ2-1; a possible D gene is TRBD2 (5 bases). With 2 bases removed from V and 7 bases from J, the gap between germline ends came to 12 bases. Germline CDR1 reads MNHEY; CDR2 reads SVGEGT. The CDR3 is 14 residues long. The DNA for the CDR3 is TGTGCCAGCAGTTACCACAGCGGTCCGAATGAGCAGTTCTTC. It codes for CASSYHSGPNEQFF.

This clonotype has a handful of counts. The chain carries TRBV9 and TRBJ2-7; maybe TRBD2 (5 bases). Germline CDR1 is SGDLS and CDR2 is YYNGEE. The germline V and J ends were trimmed by 3 bases and 2 bases, with 12 bases remaining between them. The CDR3 spans 14 residues. The CDR3 DNA follows: TGTGCCAGCAGCGCCGAGGGTTCCGCCTACGAGCAGTACTTC. This translates into CASSAEGSAYEQYF.

This clonotype was counted between two and nine times. The rearrangement joins TRBV19 to TRBJ2-3; the D is unclear. In germline, CDR1 is LNHDA, CDR2 SQIVND (reference sequence). The CDR3 length is 17 residues. V gave up 7 bases and J gave up 2 bases, with 22 bases separating them. The CDR3 sequence is CASTPSGSRAVTDTQYF. Written as DNA, the CDR3 is TGTGCCAGTACCCCTTCGGGTAGCAGAGCAGTCACAGATACGCAGTATTTT. The complete variable domain, with remaining parts taken from reference TRBV19 and TRBJ2-3, reads DGGITQSPKYLFRKEGQNVTLSCEQNLNHDAMYWYRQDPGQGLRLIYYSQIVNDFQKGDIAEGYSVSREKKESFPLTVTSAQKNPTAFYLCASTPSGSRAVTDTQYFGPGTRLTVL.

This sequence joins TRBV7-2 and TRBJ2-1; D is unclear. The V end lost 5 bases, the J end lost 8 bases, and 13 bases lay between the germline ends. Germline V gene sequence: CDR1 SGHTA, CDR2 FQGNSA. This CDR3 contains 13 residues. CDR3 coding DNA: TGTGCCAGCAGCCCCGACGATGGCGATGAGCAGTTCTTC. Amino acids: CASSPDDGDEQFF.

This clonotype was counted ten times or more. This chain joins TRBV28 and TRBJ2-7; 7 nucleotides line up with TRBD1. With V trimmed by 6 bases and J by 3 bases, 5 bases remained unmatched. There are 13 residues in the CDR3. Germline CDR1 and CDR2: MDHEN and SYDVKM. CDR3: CASRSTGDYEQYF. CDR3 nucleotides: TGTGCCAGCAGATCAACAGGGGACTACGAGCAGTACTTC.